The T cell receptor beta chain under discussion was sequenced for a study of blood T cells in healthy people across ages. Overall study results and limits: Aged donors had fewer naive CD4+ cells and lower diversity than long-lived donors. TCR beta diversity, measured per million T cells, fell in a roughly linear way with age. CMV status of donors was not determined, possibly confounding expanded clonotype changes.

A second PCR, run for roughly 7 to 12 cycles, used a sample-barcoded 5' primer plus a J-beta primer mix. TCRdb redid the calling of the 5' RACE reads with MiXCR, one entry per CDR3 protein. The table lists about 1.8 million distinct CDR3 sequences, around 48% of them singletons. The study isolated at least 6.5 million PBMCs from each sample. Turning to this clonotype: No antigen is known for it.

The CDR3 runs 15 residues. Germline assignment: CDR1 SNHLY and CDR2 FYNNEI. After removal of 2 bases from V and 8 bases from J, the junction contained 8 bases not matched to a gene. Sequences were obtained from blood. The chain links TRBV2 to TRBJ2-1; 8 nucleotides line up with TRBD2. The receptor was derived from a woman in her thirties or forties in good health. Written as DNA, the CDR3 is TGTGCCAGCAGTGAACGGGGGGGTGCCCCCCATGAGCAGTTCTTC. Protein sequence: CASSERGGAPHEQFF.